One sample yielded the 15 T cell receptor beta chains listed below, sequenced in a study of cytomegalovirus exposure and HLA in healthy donors. Vbeta (60) and Jbeta (13) primers were used in the PCR. Only in-frame clones appear in the TCRdb table, and some are missing; sequencing was by immunoSEQ multiplex PCR. The table includes about 200,000 clones, almost 80% detected once. Sequences were obtained from PBMCs. The receptors stem from a man younger than 35 in good health and CMV-seronegative.

This clone was detected only a few times. The chain couples TRBV2 to TRBJ2-5, with D perhaps TRBD2 (5 bases). Trimming left V 4 bases short and J 1 base short, with 16 bases between. The V gene's germline CDR1 is SNHLY and CDR2 FYNNEI. This CDR3 region has 16 residues. The DNA for the CDR3 is TGTGCCAGCAGTGGGAGCGGAGGCCCACGCCAAGAGACCCAGTACTTC. Translation: CASSGSGGPRQETQYF.

This clone turned up a few times. This chain uses TRBV18 with TRBJ1-1; D call uncertain. The CDR3 has 14 amino acids. V lost 3 bases and J 6 bases, leaving 14 bases between the germline ends. CDR1 and CDR2 (germline): KGHSH, LQKENI. The DNA of the CDR3 is TGTGCCAGCTCACCCCCCTCAATACACCCTGAAGCTTTCTTT. It is translated as CASSPPSIHPEAFF.

This chain joins TRBV7-6 and TRBJ1-3, with 10 bases fitting TRBD1. V was clipped by 1 base and J by 0 bases; unmatched bases: 9. CDR1 SGHVS and CDR2 FNYEAQ come from the germline V gene. CDR3 length: 19 amino acids. CDR3 in DNA: TGTGCCAGCAGCTTAGGCCCGTCCGGGACAGGGGACTCTGGAAACACCATATATTTT. This translates into CASSLGPSGTGDSGNTIYF. The full variable domain, with the rest looked up from reference TRBV7-6 and TRBJ1-3, is GAGVSQSPRYKVTKRGQDVALRCDPISGHVSLYWYRQALGQGPEFLTYFNYEAQQDKSGLPNDRFSAERPEGSISTLTIQRTEQRDSAMYRCASSLGPSGTGDSGNTIYFGEGSWLTVV.

This clone was found a few times. This rearrangement joins TRBV6-1 to TRBJ1-2; D is uncertain. Germline lookup yields CDR1 MNHNS and CDR2 SASEGT. There are 16 residues in the CDR3. The ends were cut back, 1 base at V and 4 bases at J, with 16 bases in the middle. The CDR3 DNA reads TGTGCCAGCAGTGAAGGATGGCTTCAGGCCGGCTATGGCTACACCTTC. Amino acids: CASSEGWLQAGYGYTF.

This chain links TRBV7-6 with TRBJ2-7; 12 bases match TRBD2. V gave up 1 base and J gave up 5 bases; unmatched junction bases: 3. The germline V gene encodes CDR1 SGHVS and CDR2 FNYEAQ. CDR3 length: 15 residues. CDR3 amino acids: CASSLGLAGDHEQYF. The CDR3, as DNA: TGTGCCAGCAGCTTAGGACTAGCGGGAGACCACGAGCAGTACTTC.

The CDR3 DNA is TGTGCCAGCAGCTACTCTGGGGCCAATTCACCCCTCCACTTT. Translating it yields CASSYSGANSPLHF. The rearrangement joins TRBV11-3 to TRBJ1-6; a weak D match, TRBD1 (5 bases). Germline CDR1 and CDR2: SGHNT and YENEEA. V gave up 4 bases and J gave up 7 bases, with 11 bases separating them. This CDR3 is 14 amino acids long.

The rearrangement uses TRBV5-1 and TRBJ2-1; 9 bases fit TRBD2. Germline CDR1 and CDR2: SGHRS and YFSETQ. This CDR3 is 14 amino acids long. J lost 7 bases, V lost 4 bases, and 6 bases had no gene match. The chain's CDR3 is CASSLPGLANEQFF. In DNA, the CDR3 is TGCGCCAGCAGCCTTCCGGGACTAGCTAATGAGCAGTTCTTC.

V and J are TRBV6-5 and TRBJ2-7; 7 bases are shared with TRBD1. CDR3 length: 14 amino acids. Trimming removed 6 bases from V and 6 bases from J; junction bases left unmatched: 11. Germline CDR1 and CDR2: MNHEY and SVGAGI. CDR3 sequence: CASRGDRDHTEQYF. The DNA of the CDR3 is TGTGCCAGCAGGGGAGACAGGGACCACACCGAGCAGTACTTC.

The genes are TRBV5-1 and TRBJ2-7, with TRBD2 matching 9 bases. V dropped 0 bases and J dropped 0; count of bases not matched to a gene: 4. This CDR3 has 16 amino acids. CDR1 is SGHRS and CDR2 is YFSETQ in the germline V gene. CDR3 nucleotides: TGCGCCAGCAGCTTGGAGGGCGGGAGGGCCTCCTACGAGCAGTACTTC. This sequence encodes CASSLEGGRASYEQYF.

The CDR3 region is CASRLAGETDTQYF. In nucleotides, the CDR3 is TGTGCCAGTAGGCTAGCGGGAGAGACAGATACGCAGTATTTT. The rearrangement uses TRBV19 and TRBJ2-3, with 10 bases identical to TRBD2. This CDR3 has 14 amino acids. After removal of 6 bases from V and 3 bases from J, the junction contained 3 bases not matched to a gene. Per germline, CDR1 LNHDA and CDR2 SQIVND (reference sequence).

The J gene is TRBJ2-2, the V gene TRBV5-1, with D possibly matching TRBD2 (6 bases). Germline CDR1 SGHRS, CDR2 YFSETQ. This CDR3 is 16 amino acids long. V lost 0 bases, J lost 6 bases, and 15 bases lay in between. Written as DNA, the CDR3 is TGCGCCAGCAGCTTGGGCGGGACGGGACTTTCCGGGGAGCTGTTTTTT. Protein: CASSLGGTGLSGELFF.

This chain joins TRBV13 and TRBJ2-1; D gene uncertain. V was shortened by 4 bases and J by 4 bases, with 14 bases between the two germline ends. The CDR3 length is 15 residues. CDR1 PRHDT and CDR2 FYEKMQ come from the germline V gene (reference sequence). CDR3 region: CASSSPGALYNEQFF. The CDR3 region has the DNA TGTGCCAGCAGCTCACCCGGAGCCTTGTACAATGAGCAGTTCTTC.

The J gene is TRBJ2-1, the V gene TRBV9, with 12 bases identical to TRBD1. Trimming at V came to 4 bases and at J to 7 bases, leaving 6 bases not matched to a gene. The germline V gene has CDR1 SGDLS and CDR2 YYNGEE. The CDR3 spans 15 residues. The CDR3 spells CASSRGQGAKNEQFF. Written as DNA, the CDR3 is TGTGCCAGCAGCAGGGGACAGGGGGCTAAGAATGAGCAGTTCTTC.

The chain uses TRBV4-2 and TRBJ2-2; TRBD2 agrees at 9 bases. The CDR3 covers 15 residues. The V segment lost 1 base and the J segment 6 bases; nucleotides outside the gene matches: 3. Germline values: CDR1 LGHNA, CDR2 YNFKEQ. The DNA for the CDR3 is TGTGCCAGCAGCCAAGCTAGCGGGACATCCGGGGAGCTGTTTTTT. It specifies CASSQASGTSGELFF.

CDR3 DNA sequence: TGTGCCAGCGACCCACAAACAGGGTACAATGAGCAGTTCTTC. Protein: CASDPQTGYNEQFF. This chain uses TRBV6-1 with TRBJ2-1; tentatively, D is TRBD1 (6 bases). The germline CDR1 and CDR2 sequences are MNHNS and SASEGT. V was clipped by 8 bases and J by 4 bases, with 15 bases between them. CDR3 length: 14 residues.